These 24 T cell receptor beta chains originate from one sample sequenced in a study of shared clonotypes between healthy human individuals. Only in-frame clones appear in the TCRdb table, and some are missing; sequencing was by immunoSEQ multiplex PCR. The top ten hold 10% to 15% of the sample, which has fewer than 600,000 clones, about four fifths seen once. Sequencing input: PBMCs. The source of these receptors is a woman aged 40-49 years in good health. Some clones in this sample may be carry-over from other donors' samples.

The gene calls are TRBV28 and TRBJ2-5; no clear D gene. CDR3 length: 12 residues. V was shortened by 8 bases and J by 4 bases, with 11 bases between the two germline ends. Germline V gives CDR1 MDHEN, CDR2 SYDVKM. CDR3 in amino acids: CASGGLRETQYF. DNA for the CDR3: TGTGCCAGCGGCGGTCTTAGAGAGACCCAGTACTTC.

The CDR3 DNA follows: TGCGCCAGCAGCCAAGGGGTCGGGCGGGGTTACAATGAGCAGTTCTTC. Residues: CASSQGVGRGYNEQFF. This chain connects TRBV4-3 to TRBJ2-1; TRBD2 is a possible D gene (6 bases). The CDR3 runs to 16 residues. From germline, CDR1 is LGHNA and CDR2 YSLEER. Trimming took 1 base from V and 4 from J, leaving 14 bases between them.

V and J are TRBV28 and TRBJ1-2, with a possible D match to TRBD1 (6 bases). Trimming shortened V by 10 bases and J by 0 bases, and 12 bases separated the two germline ends. From germline, CDR1 is MDHEN and CDR2 SYDVKM. The CDR3 runs to 13 residues. CDR3 coding DNA: TGTGCCACCGGGACACCAGCTAACTATGGCTACACCTTC. This codes for CATGTPANYGYTF.

The chain is built from TRBV7-9 and TRBJ2-7; D is unresolved. The V end lost 2 bases, the J end lost 5 bases, and 4 bases lay between the germline ends. The V gene's germline CDR1 is SEHNR and CDR2 FQNEAQ (reference sequence). This CDR3 has 11 amino acids. CDR3 nucleotide sequence: TGTGCCAGCAGCTTATACGACGAGCAGTACTTC. It encodes CASSLYDEQYF.

This sequence joins TRBV4-2 and TRBJ1-4, with 8 bases fitting TRBD1. The V gene's germline CDR1 is LGHNA and CDR2 YNFKEQ. CDR3 length: 14 residues. V lost 6 bases, J lost 6 bases, and 6 bases stayed unmatched. The CDR3 protein is CASSRTGRDEKLFF. The CDR3 DNA reads TGTGCCAGCAGTCGGACAGGGCGTGATGAAAAACTGTTTTTT.

Turning to this clone: This sample includes further DNA sequences coding for the same CDR3. Written as DNA, the CDR3 is TGCGCCAGCAGCTTGGTTGGTAGAAACACTGAAGCTTTCTTT. Translating it yields CASSLVGRNTEAFF. The chain is built from TRBV5-1 and TRBJ1-1; D unclear. This CDR3 has 14 residues. CDR1 and CDR2 (germline): SGHRS, YFSETQ. The ends were cut back, 0 bases at V and 2 bases at J, with 8 bases in the middle.

The V and J genes are TRBV7-2 and TRBJ2-2; TRBD2 matches 9 bases. The CDR3 spans 15 residues. V lost 3 bases and J lost 2; bases outside the gene matches: 1. The V gene's germline CDR1 is SGHTA and CDR2 FQGNSA. The DNA of the CDR3 is TGTGCCAGCAGCTTTAGCGGGAGTAACACCGGGGAGCTGTTTTTT. Encoded protein: CASSFSGSNTGELFF.

The CDR3 DNA is TGCGCCAGCAGCTTGGAGGACAGGGTTGTCGACGAGCAGTACTTC. Its translation is CASSLEDRVVDEQYF. The genes are TRBV5-1 and TRBJ2-7, with TRBD1 matching 8 bases. Germline lookup yields CDR1 SGHRS and CDR2 YFSETQ. The CDR3 contains 15 residues. The junction had 7 bases not matched to a gene; V was cut back by 0 bases and J by 5 bases.

In this sample, this clone turned up a few times. V usage is TRBV4-2 and J usage is TRBJ1-5, with D uncertain. V shed 0 bases and J shed 5 bases, with 11 bases lying between them. There are 15 residues in the CDR3. From germline, CDR1 is LGHNA and CDR2 YNFKEQ. The CDR3 nucleotides are TGTGCCAGCAGCCAAGAGGCGGGTATGGATCAGCCCCAGCATTTT. Protein: CASSQEAGMDQPQHF.

This clone showed up just once. This chain uses TRBV15 with TRBJ2-3; 9 nucleotides line up with TRBD1. The ends lost 4 bases at V and 2 bases at J; junction bases unmatched: 10. Per the germline V gene, CDR1 is LNHNV and CDR2 is YYDKDF (reference sequence). CDR3 length: 17 residues. In DNA form, the CDR3 reads TGTGCCACCAGCAAACCGTCAAACAGGGGGCTCACAGATACGCAGTATTTT. Its translation: CATSKPSNRGLTDTQYF.

The chain has TRBV4-2 and TRBJ2-7; D remains unclear. Trimming took 4 bases from V and 0 from J, leaving 16 bases between them. Looked up from germline, CDR1 is LGHNA and CDR2 is YNFKEQ. The CDR3 has 16 residues. The CDR3 here is CASSPLLIQNSYEQYF. The CDR3 DNA sequence: TGTGCCAGCAGCCCATTACTTATACAGAACTCCTACGAGCAGTACTTC.

The rearrangement joins TRBV7-3 to TRBJ2-3; 11 nucleotides align to TRBD1. Germline loops: CDR1 SGHTA, CDR2 FQGTGA. With 4 bases clipped from V and 6 bases from J, the junction kept 6 bases outside the gene matches. This CDR3 is built from 15 residues. The CDR3, as DNA: TGTGCCAGCAGCTCCGGACAGGGGGCAGCGGATACGCAGTATTTT. It translates to CASSSGQGAADTQYF.

The chain couples TRBV2 to TRBJ1-2; perhaps TRBD1 as D (6 bases). The germline gives CDR1 SNHLY, CDR2 FYNNEI. Between the trimmed V and J ends, which lost 6 bases and 2 bases, there was a span of 13 bases. CDR3 length: 14 amino acids. CDR3 DNA: TGTGCCAGCAGACCCGACAGGCTCAACTATGGCTACACCTTC. This translates into CASRPDRLNYGYTF.

The rearrangement links TRBV6-5 to TRBJ2-1; the D gene is possibly TRBD1 (6 bases). The germline V gene encodes CDR1 MNHEY and CDR2 SVGAGI. The CDR3 spans 16 residues. The ends were cut back, 4 bases at V and 3 bases at J, with 16 bases in the middle. This chain's CDR3 is CASSSLGEGGYNEQFF. The CDR3 bases are TGTGCCAGCAGTTCCCTCGGGGAAGGGGGCTACAATGAGCAGTTCTTC.

The chain is built from TRBV5-1 and TRBJ2-6, with D possibly matching TRBD2 (5 bases). The V end lost 2 bases, the J end lost 2 bases, and 14 bases lay between the germline ends. Germline CDR1 reads SGHRS; CDR2 reads YFSETQ. This CDR3 region has 17 residues. The CDR3 here is CASSLGTTGTGANVLTF. The DNA for the CDR3 is TGCGCCAGCAGCTTAGGTACCACCGGGACTGGGGCCAACGTCCTGACTTTC. Looking up the rest from reference TRBV5-1 and TRBJ2-6 gives the full variable domain: KAGVTQTPRYLIKTRGQQVTLSCSPISGHRSVSWYQQTPGQGLQFLFEYFSETQRNKGNFPGRFSGRQFSNSRSEMNVSTLELGDSALYLCASSLGTTGTGANVLTFGAGSRLTVL.

This clone was picked up one time. The chain joins TRBV28 to TRBJ2-2, with D perhaps TRBD1 (6 bases). Per germline, CDR1 MDHEN and CDR2 SYDVKM. V gave up 2 bases and J gave up 7 bases, with 11 bases separating them. This CDR3 spans 14 amino acids. CDR3 DNA: TGTGCCAGCAGTTTAAGAGGGGGTAGCGGGGAGCTGTTTTTT. Amino acids: CASSLRGGSGELFF.

This clone turned up a few times. For the CDR3, the DNA is TGTGCCACCAGCCCGGCGGACGCGAAAAACATTCAGTACTTC. It yields the protein CATSPADAKNIQYF. V is TRBV15 and J is TRBJ2-4; unclear D gene. Trimming shortened V by 5 bases and J by 4 bases, and 12 bases separated the two germline ends. The CDR3 has 14 residues. Germline V gene sequence: CDR1 LNHNV, CDR2 YYDKDF (reference sequence). The entire variable domain, with the rest obtained from reference TRBV15 and TRBJ2-4, is as follows: DAMVIQNPRYQVTQFGKPVTLSCSQTLNHNVMYWYQQKSSQAPKLLFHYYDKDFNNEADTPDNFQSRRPNTSFCFLDIRSPGLGDTAMYLCATSPADAKNIQYFGAGTRLSVL.

This chain connects TRBV7-9 to TRBJ1-5; D not certain. This CDR3 contains 14 residues. Germline CDR1 is SEHNR and CDR2 is FQNEAQ (reference sequence). V lost 2 bases to trimming and J lost 5 bases, with 10 bases between them. CDR3 DNA sequence: TGTGCCAGCAGCTTATCGGGTTACGATCAGCCCCAGCATTTT. It codes for CASSLSGYDQPQHF.

The chain carries TRBV28 and TRBJ1-5; D might be TRBD1 (6 bases). The CDR3 totals 17 residues. V was cut by 6 bases and J by 0 bases, with 18 bases left in between. In germline, CDR1 is MDHEN, CDR2 SYDVKM. The CDR3 DNA is TGTGCCAGCAGCCCGGGACACATAGGATATAGCAATCAGCCCCAGCATTTT. Protein sequence: CASSPGHIGYSNQPQHF.

The chain uses TRBV11-2 and TRBJ2-1, with 8 bases lining up with TRBD2. There are 18 residues in the CDR3. Germline V gene lookup returns CDR1 SGHAT and CDR2 FQNNGV. The V and J ends lost 5 bases and 9 bases, in that order; junction bases with no gene match: 21. The CDR3 coding sequence is TGTGCCAGCAGCATTTACCTCGGACTAGCTTTTTCCCAGCGTGAGCAGTTCTTC. This codes for CASSIYLGLAFSQREQFF. The full variable domain, in which reference TRBV11-2 and TRBJ2-1 provide the parts outside the CDR3, is EAGVAQSPRYKIIEKRQSVAFWCNPISGHATLYWYQQILGQGPKLLIQFQNNGVVDDSQLPKDRFSAERLKGVDSTLKIQPAKLEDSAVYLCASSIYLGLAFSQREQFFGPGTRLTVL.

This chain links TRBV7-2 with TRBJ1-5, with D perhaps TRBD1 (5 bases). Looked up from germline, CDR1 is SGHTA and CDR2 is FQGNSA. The CDR3 covers 11 residues. Trimming cost V 1 base and J 13 bases, with 8 bases left between them. The DNA of the CDR3 is TGTGCCAGCAGCTTAGGGGACCAGCAGCATTTT. Amino acid sequence: CASSLGDQQHF.

The chain joins TRBV6-5 to TRBJ2-7, with D hard to call. The CDR3 is made up of 14 amino acids. Germline V gives CDR1 MNHEY, CDR2 SVGAGI. V was trimmed by 2 bases and J by 9 bases, leaving 17 bases between them. The CDR3: CASSYERANLAQYF. CDR3 nucleotides: TGTGCCAGCAGTTACGAACGGGCGAACCTCGCGCAGTACTTC.

This sequence joins TRBV11-3 and TRBJ2-1, with TRBD1 matching 7 bases. Trimming at V came to 5 bases and at J to 0 bases, leaving 4 bases not matched to a gene. CDR1 and CDR2 from the germline V gene are SGHNT and YENEEA. There are 15 residues in the CDR3. DNA for the CDR3: TGTGCCAGCAGCACACGACAGGGCTCCTACAATGAGCAGTTCTTC. Its protein is CASSTRQGSYNEQFF. The whole variable domain, filled in from reference TRBV11-3 and TRBJ2-1, reads EAGVVQSPRYKIIEKKQPVAFWCNPISGHNTLYWYLQNLGQGPELLIRYENEEAVDDSQLPKDRFSAERLKGVDSTLKIQPAELGDSAVYLCASSTRQGSYNEQFFGPGTRLTVL.

The chain combines TRBV19 with TRBJ1-2; D uncertain. With 5 bases removed from V and 0 bases from J, the gap between germline ends came to 16 bases. CDR3 length: 16 residues. Germline assignment: CDR1 LNHDA and CDR2 SQIVND (reference sequence). The CDR3 reads CASSPHHGVTNYGYTF. The CDR3 nucleotides are TGTGCCAGTAGTCCCCACCATGGGGTAACTAACTATGGCTACACCTTC.